The T cell receptor (beta chain) described here comes from a study of blood T cell repertoires in COVID-19. Participants' reported clinical history set cohort assignment. Cohort 3 recovery required two negative PCRs, clearance, or symptom resolution. Assay: immunoSEQ multiplex PCR; the TCRdb copy retains only in-frame clones and omits some. Of roughly 170,000 clones listed, under 90% are singletons. Germline V gene lookup returns CDR1 SGHDT and CDR2 YYEEEE. V lost 4 bases to trimming and J lost 6 bases, with 22 bases between them. The CDR3 has 16 residues. The TCR sequence derives from a man aged 60 to 75 who had recovered from COVID-19. The chain carries TRBV5-6 and TRBJ1-2; a possible D gene is TRBD1 (5 bases). Specimen: PBMCs or T cells enriched from blood (not recorded which). The DNA of the CDR3 is TGTGCCAGCAGCAACCCTCGGAAAGGGGCTGTGCATGGCTACACCTTC. This translates into CASSNPRKGAVHGYTF.